This is a list of T cell receptor beta chains from one sample in a study of vaccination and CD4 T cells after COVID-19. One entry per CDR3 protein, called by TCRdb with MiXCR from the PCR reads. The sample has roughly 20,000 distinct CDR3 sequences; over 25% are singletons. For these TCRs, the target antigens are not known. The specimen was cultured CD4+ T cells from blood. These receptors all come from a human donor with COVID-19. The CDR3 runs from the conserved cysteine through the conserved F or W. A D gene is named only where the DNA matches it firmly. Expanded clones are given a class, and other clones once, few, many or no size at all.

J	size	D	V	DNA	CDR3
TRBJ1-2	NA	NA	TRBV7-6	TGTGCCAGCAGCGAAGGGAGACAGTATGGCTACACCTTC	CASSEGRQYGYTF
TRBJ2-7	few	TRBD1	TRBV20-1	TGCAGTGCACCCGACAGGGTAGACATGTACGAGCAGTACTTC	CSAPDRVDMYEQYF
TRBJ1-1	few	NA	TRBV4-1	TGCGCCAGCAGCCAATCCCCCCGGGACTCAAAAGGCTGGGGCACTGAAGCTTTCTTT	CASSQSPRDSKGWGTEAFF
TRBJ1-5	NA	TRBD1	TRBV2	TGTGCCAGCAGTTATAGACCCGACAGGGGGCTGTATCAGCCCCAGCATTTT	CASSYRPDRGLYQPQHF
TRBJ2-5	once	TRBD2	TRBV7-8	TGTGCCAGCAGCTTAACTAGGACTAGCCTATCAGAGACCCAGTACTTC	CASSLTRTSLSETQYF
TRBJ1-6	NA	NA	TRBV10-2	TGCGCCAGCAGTGAGTCGGGGCAGGGACGGGCCGGGAATTCACCCCTCCACTTT	CASSESGQGRAGNSPLHF
TRBJ2-4	NA	NA	TRBV19	TGTGCCAGTAGTACAGGGGTCAAAAACATTCAGTACTTC	CASSTGVKNIQYF
TRBJ1-6	NA	TRBD1	TRBV25-1	TGTGCCGGCAGCGACAGGGGGGGAAATTCACCCCTCCACTTT	CAGSDRGGNSPLHF
TRBJ1-5	NA	NA	TRBV7-8	TGTGCCAGCACAAACATGGGGGGGAATCAGCCCCAGCATTTT	CASTNMGGNQPQHF
TRBJ2-3	NA	NA	TRBV28	TGTGCCAGCAGGATAGCCGCGGCAGGGGTCGTTGGGACGGGGGGCTATACGCAGTATTTT	CASRIAAAGVVGTGGYTQYF
TRBJ1-1	NA	TRBD1	TRBV19	TGTGCCAGTAGACAGGGGGGCATGAACACTGAAGCTTTCTTT	CASRQGGMNTEAFF
TRBJ2-6	NA	NA	TRBV12-3/TRBV12-4	TGTGCCAGCAGTTCCGATGGGGCCAACGTCCTGACTTTC	CASSSDGANVLTF
TRBJ2-7	NA	NA	TRBV7-2	TGTGCCAGCAGCTTAGAGTTCTGGCTCGAGCAGTACTTC	CASSLEFWLEQYF
TRBJ2-4	NA	TRBD2	TRBV28	TGTGCCAGTCGGGGGGGAAACATTCAGTACTTC	CASRGGNIQYF
TRBJ2-2	few	NA	TRBV7-8	TGTGCCAGCAGCTTAGTAGATCAGGGGGGGGCGAACACCGGGGAGCTGTTTTTT	CASSLVDQGGANTGELFF
TRBJ2-7	few	NA	TRBV11-2	TGTGCCAGCAGCCACAGAGGGGGGGGTTCAGGCTACGAGCAGTACTTC	CASSHRGGGSGYEQYF
TRBJ2-7	NA	NA	TRBV6-2/TRBV6-3	TGTGCCAGCAGTCTGTACAGTGGCTACGAGCAGTACTTC	CASSLYSGYEQYF
TRBJ2-4	once	TRBD1	TRBV5-1	TGCGCCAGCAGCCCCGTCTACAGGGGTCAGAGCCTGGCCAAAAACATTCAGTACTTC	CASSPVYRGQSLAKNIQYF
TRBJ1-1	few	TRBD1	TRBV6-1	TGTGCCAGCAAATGGACAGGGGGCGTCGGGAACACTGAAGCTTTCTTT	CASKWTGGVGNTEAFF
TRBJ1-6	few	NA	TRBV7-9	TGTGCCAGCAGCTCCACAGACAGCAAGGGGTTTAATTCACCCCTCCACTTT	CASSSTDSKGFNSPLHF
TRBJ1-1	few	NA	TRBV20-1	TGCAGTGCTGTACAGAACACTGAAGCTTTCTTT	CSAVQNTEAFF
TRBJ1-1	NA	NA	TRBV6-5	TGTGCCAGCAGTTATGGGGCCCCCAACACTGAAGCTTTCTTT	CASSYGAPNTEAFF
TRBJ1-4	NA	NA	TRBV20-1	TGCAGTGCTAGAGATTTAAACAGGGAAGGCGAAAAACTGTTTTTT	CSARDLNREGEKLFF
TRBJ2-3	few	NA	TRBV20-1	TGCAGTCCAAAGACACCGGGACTCCTGGGAGATACGCAGTATTTT	CSPKTPGLLGDTQYF
TRBJ1-2	few	NA	TRBV29-1	TGCAGCGTTCAAGCGGCGGACTATGGCTACACCTTC	CSVQAADYGYTF
TRBJ2-3	NA	TRBD2	TRBV6-1	TGTGCCAGCGGGTCTAGCGGGGGTGGTACAGATACGCAGTATTTT	CASGSSGGGTDTQYF
TRBJ2-7	NA	TRBD1	TRBV28	TGTGCCAGCATCCCCAGGGGGCGTTCCTACGAGCAGTACTTC	CASIPRGRSYEQYF
TRBJ2-5	NA	TRBD2	TRBV5-6	TGTGCCAGCAGCTTGGGCGGACTAGCGGGGGGCGAGACCCAGTACTTC	CASSLGGLAGGETQYF
TRBJ1-5	few	NA	TRBV7-2	TGTGCCAGCAGCTTAGCCGGAGGAAGCAATCAGCCCCAGCATTTT	CASSLAGGSNQPQHF
TRBJ1-5	NA	NA	TRBV6-1	TGTGCCGTAGTCGGGCAACCGGATCAGCCCCAGCATTTT	CAVVGQPDQPQHF
TRBJ1-6	NA	TRBD1	TRBV6-1	TGTGCCAGCAGTCCGACCGGGACAGCGAATTCACCCCTCCACTTT	CASSPTGTANSPLHF